This passage covers 29 T cell receptor beta chains from one sample sequenced in a study of patients and donors after allogeneic stem cell transplantation. TCRdb re-called the RT-PCR reads with MiXCR, one entry per CDR3 protein. The sample includes 800,000 to 1,000,000 distinct CDR3 sequences, more than 15% of them seen just once. Sequences were obtained from blood, either unsorted or a sorted T cell fraction (not recorded which). Receptors originate from a human donor who was either an allogeneic HSCT recipient or a stem cell or donor lymphocyte infusion donor (not recorded which). It is not recorded whose cells these are; they may come from a transplant donor.

The chain uses TRBV19 and TRBJ2-3, with 7 bases identical to TRBD2. The V segment lost 3 bases and the J segment 2 bases; nucleotides outside the gene matches: 5. From germline, CDR1 is LNHDA and CDR2 SQIVND (reference sequence). There are 15 residues in the CDR3. The CDR3 nucleotides read TGTGCCAGTAGTATGCTAGCGGCGACCACAGATACGCAGTATTTT. It specifies CASSMLAATTDTQYF.

This clonotype was picked up many times. The J gene is TRBJ2-1, the V gene TRBV5-1; D may be TRBD2 (6 bases). In germline, CDR1 is SGHRS, CDR2 YFSETQ. This CDR3 is built from 13 residues. The V end was cut by 6 bases, the J end by 8 bases, with 15 bases between. The CDR3 DNA reads as TGCGCCAGCACCAGGACTAACGGGCATGAGCAGTTCTTC. Its protein product is CASTRTNGHEQFF.

This clonotype was found a few times. The chain recombines TRBV7-2 with TRBJ1-3; D not resolved. The CDR3 is 14 residues long. The germline V and J ends were trimmed by 1 base and 7 bases, with 11 bases remaining between them. Germline CDR1 SGHTA, CDR2 FQGNSA. CDR3 region: CASSLGLGVNTIYF. Written as DNA, the CDR3 is TGTGCCAGCAGCTTAGGATTGGGTGTCAACACCATATATTTT.

The V gene is TRBV5-1, the J gene TRBJ1-2; TRBD1 might be the D (6 bases). The CDR3 has 14 residues. Germline CDR1 SGHRS, CDR2 YFSETQ. The ends were cut back, 3 bases at V and 0 bases at J, with 9 bases in the middle. The CDR3 bases are TGCGCCAGCAGCTACGGACAGACTAACTATGGCTACACCTTC. It translates to CASSYGQTNYGYTF.

This clonotype has at least ten counts. The V and J genes are TRBV12-3 or TRBV12-4 and TRBJ1-2; 9 nucleotides agree with TRBD1. CDR3 length: 15 amino acids. J was trimmed by 7 bases and V by 6 bases; bases with no gene match: 12. The CDR3 DNA reads as TGTGCCAGCAGCTACTCCTGGACAGGGGAGGCTGGCTACACCTTC. It specifies CASSYSWTGEAGYTF.

The V gene is TRBV19, the J gene TRBJ1-6, with D possibly TRBD1 on 5 matching bases. The CDR3 is made up of 14 amino acids. The germline gives CDR1 LNHDA, CDR2 SQIVND (reference sequence). V lost 3 bases to trimming and J lost 9 bases, with 12 bases between them. CDR3 region: CASSIPRQISPLHF. CDR3 DNA: TGTGCCAGTAGTATCCCACGACAGATTTCACCCCTCCACTTT.

The chain couples TRBV3-1 to TRBJ2-1, with D maybe TRBD2 (6 bases). The V gene's germline CDR1 is LGHDT and CDR2 YNNKEL (reference sequence). CDR3 length equals 16 residues. Between the trimmed V and J ends, which lost 0 bases and 2 bases, there was a span of 11 bases. The CDR3 protein is CASSQDNGSPYNEQFF. CDR3 in DNA: TGTGCCAGCAGCCAAGATAACGGGAGTCCCTACAATGAGCAGTTCTTC.

The rearrangement uses TRBV2 and TRBJ2-6; D is unclear. The length of the CDR3 is 15 residues. CDR1 and CDR2 from the germline V gene are SNHLY and FYNNEI. With 3 bases removed from V and 4 bases from J, the gap between germline ends came to 10 bases. This CDR3 is CASSDSFAGANVLTF. DNA for the CDR3: TGTGCCAGCAGTGACTCCTTTGCGGGGGCCAACGTCCTGACTTTC.

The chain carries TRBV27 and TRBJ2-5; TRBD1 or TRBD2 may be the D gene (5 bases each). The CDR3 consists of 14 residues. Germline CDR1 reads MNHEY; CDR2 reads SMNVEV (reference sequence). The V end lost 3 bases, the J end lost 1 base, and 9 bases lay between the germline ends. The CDR3 here is CASSLYGTQETQYF. The CDR3 DNA is TGTGCCAGCAGTTTGTACGGGACCCAAGAGACCCAGTACTTC.

The V and J genes are TRBV24-1 and TRBJ2-7, with a possible D match to TRBD1 (6 bases). There are 14 residues in the CDR3. Germline lookup yields CDR1 KGHDR and CDR2 SFDVKD. Trimming removed 7 bases at V and 4 bases at J, with 16 bases between. CDR3 in amino acids: CATRGAAPQYEQYF. In DNA form, the CDR3 reads TGTGCCACCAGGGGGGCGGCCCCCCAATACGAGCAGTACTTC.

The chain links TRBV7-9 to TRBJ1-4; D is unresolved. Trimming removed 2 bases at V and 5 bases at J, with 9 bases between. This CDR3 contains 14 residues. Looked up from germline, CDR1 is SEHNR and CDR2 is FQNEAQ (reference sequence). The CDR3 DNA reads as TGTGCCAGCAGCTTATTTGTGAACAATGAAAAACTGTTTTTT. This gives the protein CASSLFVNNEKLFF.

The J gene is TRBJ2-7, the V gene TRBV4-1, with a possible D match to TRBD1 (6 bases). V gave up 2 bases and J gave up 2 bases, with 13 bases separating them. This CDR3 spans 15 amino acids. Germline V CDR1 and CDR2: MGHRA, YSYEKL. The DNA for the CDR3 is TGCGCCAGCAGCCAACCAACAGGGTACCCCTACGAGCAGTACTTC. Amino acids: CASSQPTGYPYEQYF.

The genes are TRBV10-3 and TRBJ2-1, with 7 bases lining up with TRBD2. CDR1 and CDR2 (germline): ENHRY, SYGVKD. The CDR3 runs to 16 residues. V shed 1 base, J shed 9 bases, and the junction held 12 bases outside the gene matches. CDR3 nucleotide sequence: TGTGCCATCAGTGAGTTGGAGCGGGGACGGGGCGGTGAGCAGTTCTTC. Translated, it gives CAISELERGRGGEQFF.

The chain links TRBV20-1 to TRBJ2-3; 9 bases agree with TRBD1. Germline CDR1 DFQATT, CDR2 SNEGSKA (reference sequence). The CDR3 has 13 residues. With V trimmed by 6 bases and J by 3 bases, 4 bases remained unmatched. The CDR3 nucleotides read TGCAGTGCCCGGGGGACAGGGACAGATACGCAGTATTTT. It yields the protein CSARGTGTDTQYF.

V usage is TRBV5-1 and J usage is TRBJ1-1, with 8 bases fitting TRBD1. This CDR3 comprises 16 residues. The germline V gene encodes CDR1 SGHRS and CDR2 YFSETQ. V was clipped by 2 bases and J by 4 bases; unmatched bases: 10. For the CDR3, the DNA is TGCGCCAGCAGCTTTGCTACAGGGGGATTGGGCACTGAAGCTTTCTTT. It codes for CASSFATGGLGTEAFF.

The rearrangement links TRBV20-1 to TRBJ2-5; 7 nucleotides line up with TRBD1. The J segment lost 2 bases and the V segment lost 5 bases, leaving 5 bases of the junction unmatched. Germline CDR1 reads DFQATT; CDR2 reads SNEGSKA (reference sequence). The CDR3 has 13 residues. The CDR3 here is CSAPGDSQETQYF. The CDR3 DNA reads TGCAGTGCTCCCGGGGACAGTCAAGAGACCCAGTACTTC.

The chain carries TRBV20-1 and TRBJ1-3, with D possibly being TRBD1 (6 bases). The CDR3 runs to 17 residues. CDR1 DFQATT and CDR2 SNEGSKA come from the germline V gene (reference sequence). V was shortened by 0 bases and J by 0 bases, with 15 bases between the two germline ends. The CDR3 sequence: CSAREGTPGSSGNTIYF. The CDR3 DNA follows: TGCAGTGCTAGAGAGGGGACACCCGGGAGCTCTGGAAACACCATATATTTT.

This rearrangement joins TRBV29-1 to TRBJ1-2, with D unresolved. Germline loops: CDR1 SQVTM, CDR2 ANQGSEA. This CDR3 is built from 13 residues. Trimming took 1 base from V and 4 from J, leaving 10 bases between them. CDR3 sequence reads: CSVEGANGYGYTF. The CDR3 nucleotides are TGCAGCGTTGAAGGGGCGAACGGCTATGGCTACACCTTC.

This clonotype was seen more than once but under ten times. The chain links TRBV5-1 to TRBJ1-2; no clear D. Trimming took off 0 bases at V and 3 bases at J, with 12 bases between the two ends. This CDR3 comprises 15 residues. Germline V gene sequence: CDR1 SGHRS, CDR2 YFSETQ. The DNA for the CDR3 is TGCGCCAGCAGCTTGGGTGGCAGCAAGGACTATGGCTACACCTTC. Amino acids: CASSLGGSKDYGYTF.

This clonotype was seen repeatedly, ten times or more. V is TRBV4-2 and J is TRBJ1-6; the D is unclear. The V gene lost 0 bases and the J gene lost 10 bases, with 10 bases spanning the gap. Germline assignment: CDR1 LGHNA and CDR2 YNFKEQ. The CDR3 sequence is 14 residues long. This CDR3 reads CASSQDTIGSPLHF. CDR3 DNA sequence: TGTGCCAGCAGCCAAGACACCATTGGGTCACCCCTCCACTTT.

The chain has TRBV27 and TRBJ2-3; 10 bases map to TRBD1. V shed 0 bases, J shed 2 bases, and the junction held 8 bases outside the gene matches. Germline lookup yields CDR1 MNHEY and CDR2 SMNVEV (reference sequence). The CDR3 extends over 18 amino acids. CDR3 sequence reads: CASSLSTGGWGPTDTQYF. The CDR3 region has the DNA TGTGCCAGCAGTTTATCGACAGGGGGCTGGGGCCCCACAGATACGCAGTATTTT.

V gene TRBV12-3 or TRBV12-4 combines with J gene TRBJ2-2; D may correspond to TRBD1 or TRBD2 (5 bases each). The CDR3 sequence is 13 residues long. V was shortened by 2 bases and J by 9 bases, with 10 bases between the two germline ends. CDR3 sequence reads: CASSLRGAWELFF. CDR3 coding DNA: TGTGCCAGCAGTTTAAGGGGAGCCTGGGAGCTGTTTTTT.

This rearrangement joins TRBV20-1 to TRBJ1-4; tentative D call: TRBD1 (6 bases). The CDR3 loop spans 12 amino acids. V shed 8 bases and J shed 6 bases, with 13 bases lying between them. Germline loops: CDR1 DFQATT, CDR2 SNEGSKA (reference sequence). The CDR3, as DNA: TGCAGTACAGGGTACGGTGATGAAAAACTGTTTTTT. This codes for CSTGYGDEKLFF.

This clonotype has just a few counts. The chain couples TRBV20-1 to TRBJ1-2; D is ambiguous. The germline V gene has CDR1 DFQATT and CDR2 SNEGSKA (reference sequence). Trimming took 0 bases from V and 8 from J, leaving 10 bases between them. This CDR3 has 12 amino acids. CDR3 region: CSARDPSAGYTF. The CDR3 nucleotides read TGCAGTGCTAGAGATCCGTCCGCCGGCTACACCTTC.

The chain links TRBV6-2 or TRBV6-3 to TRBJ1-5; no reliable D call. This CDR3 comprises 17 residues. Germline CDR1 reads MNHEY; CDR2 reads SVGEGT. The V and J ends lost 2 bases and 0 bases respectively, with 14 bases between them. The DNA for the CDR3 is TGTGCCAGCAGTTACGGCCCGAGCATCTATAGCAATCAGCCCCAGCATTTT. It encodes CASSYGPSIYSNQPQHF.

The chain is built from TRBV9 and TRBJ2-3; TRBD2 matches at 11 bases. The CDR3 covers 18 residues. The ends lost 3 bases at V and 1 base at J; junction bases unmatched: 10. Germline CDR1 and CDR2: SGDLS and YYNGEE. The CDR3 DNA sequence: TGTGCCAGCAGCGGGGACCCCGGGACTAGCGGACGCACAGATACGCAGTATTTT. Amino acids: CASSGDPGTSGRTDTQYF.

The rearrangement joins TRBV7-2 to TRBJ2-3, with D perhaps TRBD2 (5 bases). Germline CDR1 and CDR2: SGHTA and FQGNSA. The V gene lost 2 bases and the J gene lost 5 bases, with 20 bases spanning the gap. The CDR3 contains 17 residues. For the CDR3, the DNA is TGTGCCAGCAGCTTACTGGCCGGACGGCCCGGAGGAGATACGCAGTATTTT. Its translation: CASSLLAGRPGGDTQYF.

The sample holds many counts of this clonotype. The chain is built from TRBV27 and TRBJ2-7; TRBD2 matches 11 bases. The CDR3 totals 16 residues. J lost 3 bases, V lost 2 bases, and 6 bases had no gene match. Looked up from germline, CDR1 is MNHEY and CDR2 is SMNVEV (reference sequence). The CDR3 sequence is CASSLVPGLADYEQYF. The CDR3 coding sequence is TGTGCCAGCAGTTTAGTTCCGGGACTAGCGGACTACGAGCAGTACTTC.

The chain employs TRBV21-1 and TRBJ2-3; the tabulated D call, TRBD1, remains unverified against the DNA. TRBV21-1 is a recognized pseudogene. The CDR3 is 14 residues long. The CDR3 sequence is CASSPRGTIDTQYF. The DNA of the CDR3 is TGTGCCAGCAGCCCCCGAGGGACGATTGATACGCAGTATTTT.